This T cell receptor (beta chain) was captured by sequencing in a study of blood T cells in healthy people across ages. The study's findings and limits: A greater number of naive CD4+ cells and higher diversity distinguished long-lived donors from aged donors.

This clonotype was observed many times. The antigen remains undetermined. The authors drew roughly 9.8 milliliters of peripheral blood from each donor. V lost 6 bases and J 8 bases, leaving 14 bases between the germline ends. The CDR3 has 13 residues. Germline CDR1 is LNHDA and CDR2 is SQIVND (reference sequence). A second 7 to 11 cycle PCR used barcoded and J-beta primers. Each sample yielded at least 3 million CDR3-containing paired-end reads. TCRdb redid the calling of the 5' RACE reads with MiXCR, one entry per CDR3 protein. The sample has around 650,000 distinct CDR3 sequences, less than 40% seen once.

The J gene is TRBJ2-1, the V gene TRBV19; D remains ambiguous. Sample: blood. This sequence originates from an elderly woman in good health. The CDR3 loop is CASSRPPSYEQFF. The CDR3 DNA is TGTGCCAGTAGCCGCCCCCCCTCCTATGAGCAGTTCTTC.